Listed below are T cell receptor beta chains from one sample, sequenced in a study of T cell responses to AZD1222 COVID-19 vaccine. Only in-frame clones appear in the TCRdb table, and some are missing; sequencing was by immunoSEQ multiplex PCR. The table includes around 90,000 clones, around 91% detected once. This sample comprised peripheral blood, obtained on day 0 of MenACWY control vaccination. These receptor sequences come from an adult in good health. CDR3s include the opening cysteine and the closing phenylalanine or tryptophan. The D gene is left open where the match is weak. Not every row has a clone size; where given, it reads once, few, many or a size class.

len	j_gene	v_gene	abundance	d_gene	CDR3nt	CDR3aa
13	TRBJ1-2	TRBV6-5	-	-	TGTGCCAGCAGCCGGACGCCAAACTATGGCTACACCTTC	CASSRTPNYGYTF
16	TRBJ2-7	TRBV10-3	-	-	TGTGCCATCAGTGAGTCGTATACGGAGCTTTCCTACGAGCAGTACTTC	CAISESYTELSYEQYF
15	TRBJ1-3	TRBV7-9	-	-	TGTGCCAGCAGCTTAGGAGCAGTCTCTGGAAACACCATATATTTT	CASSLGAVSGNTIYF
13	TRBJ1-5	TRBV19	-	-	TGTGCCAGTAGTATTCAGGAGGCTCAGCCCCAGCATTTT	CASSIQEAQPQHF
15	TRBJ2-7	TRBV6-5	-	-	TGTGCCAGCAGTTACGCGACCCGGGGCACCTACGAGCAGTACTTC	CASSYATRGTYEQYF
14	TRBJ1-3	TRBV5-6	-	-	TGTGCCAGCAGCTTGGTTAGGACTGGAAACACCATATATTTT	CASSLVRTGNTIYF
16	TRBJ2-1	TRBV9	-	-	TGTGCCAGCAGCGTAGGGGGAGGTCCTTCCTACAATGAGCAGTTCTTC	CASSVGGGPSYNEQFF
14	TRBJ2-5	TRBV5-1	-	-	TGCGCCAGCAGAAAACAGGGTTTCGAAGAGACCCAGTACTTC	CASRKQGFEETQYF
15	TRBJ2-7	TRBV28	-	TRBD1	TGTGCCAGCAGGTCCCCCGGGACAGGTCCCTACGAGCAGTACTTC	CASRSPGTGPYEQYF
16	TRBJ2-5	TRBV7-9	-	-	TGTGCCAGCAGCTTCCCCCCGGAAGGGGCGGGGGAGACCCAGTACTTC	CASSFPPEGAGETQYF
12	TRBJ2-5	TRBV6-5	-	-	TGTGCCAGCATCGGTGCGCAAGAGACCCAGTACTTC	CASIGAQETQYF
13	TRBJ2-3	TRBV7-9	-	-	TGTGCCAGCAGCTTAGGGGGGGATAATACGCAGTATTTT	CASSLGGDNTQYF
16	TRBJ1-4	TRBV27	-	-	TGTGCCAGCAGTTCGTTGGGGGTTCCAACTAATGAAAAACTGTTTTTT	CASSSLGVPTNEKLFF
12	TRBJ2-1	TRBV28	-	-	TGTGCCAGCTGGACTCAAGAAGGGGCGCAGTTCTTC	CASWTQEGAQFF
15	TRBJ1-2	TRBV4-2	-	-	TGTGCCAGCAGCCAAGATCTGTCCGGGAACTATGGCTACACCTTC	CASSQDLSGNYGYTF
13	TRBJ2-7	TRBV24-1	-	-	TGTGCCACCAGTGATCGCACGAACTACGAGCAGTACTTC	CATSDRTNYEQYF
13	TRBJ2-5	TRBV28	-	-	TGTGCCAGCAGTCAGGGTAACCAAGAGACCCAGTACTTC	CASSQGNQETQYF
14	TRBJ2-3	TRBV6-5	few	TRBD2	TGTGCCAGCGGGACTAGCGGGGGTAGAGATACGCAGTATTTT	CASGTSGGRDTQYF
12	TRBJ1-5	TRBV28	-	-	TGTGCCGGGGGGGGTGACAATCAGCCCCAGCATTTT	CAGGGDNQPQHF
13	TRBJ1-2	TRBV5-8	few	-	TGTGCCAGCAGCCCGCTCAGGGAGAGGGGCTACACCTTC	CASSPLRERGYTF
13	TRBJ2-5	TRBV10-3	-	TRBD2	TGTGCCATCCGGGGGGGCGCATGGGAGACCCAGTACTTC	CAIRGGAWETQYF
13	TRBJ1-2	TRBV28	-	-	TGTGCCAGCAGTGGCCCTCTTGGGTTTGGCTACACCTTC	CASSGPLGFGYTF
15	TRBJ2-7	TRBV27	-	-	TGTGCCAGCAGTTTACTCAGGGGAAGCTCCTACGAGCAGTACTTC	CASSLLRGSSYEQYF